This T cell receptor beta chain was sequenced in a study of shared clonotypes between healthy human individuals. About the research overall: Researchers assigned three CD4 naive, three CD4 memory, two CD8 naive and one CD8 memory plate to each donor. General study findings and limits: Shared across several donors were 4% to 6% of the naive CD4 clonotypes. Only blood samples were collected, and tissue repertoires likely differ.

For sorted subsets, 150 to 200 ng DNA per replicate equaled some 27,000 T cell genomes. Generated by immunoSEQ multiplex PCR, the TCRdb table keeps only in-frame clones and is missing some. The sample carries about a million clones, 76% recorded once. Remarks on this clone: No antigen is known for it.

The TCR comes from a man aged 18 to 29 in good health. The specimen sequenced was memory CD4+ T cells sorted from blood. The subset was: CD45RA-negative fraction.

The CDR3 nucleotides read TGCAGCGTGAGGGGCTGGAGCTCCTACGAGCAGTACTTC. Its translation: CSVRGWSSYEQYF. This chain uses TRBV29-1 with TRBJ2-7; tentatively, D is TRBD1 or TRBD2 (5 bases each). V was pared by 6 bases and J by 0 bases, with 12 bases between. CDR3 size: 13 residues. CDR1 is SQVTM and CDR2 is ANQGSEA in the germline V gene.